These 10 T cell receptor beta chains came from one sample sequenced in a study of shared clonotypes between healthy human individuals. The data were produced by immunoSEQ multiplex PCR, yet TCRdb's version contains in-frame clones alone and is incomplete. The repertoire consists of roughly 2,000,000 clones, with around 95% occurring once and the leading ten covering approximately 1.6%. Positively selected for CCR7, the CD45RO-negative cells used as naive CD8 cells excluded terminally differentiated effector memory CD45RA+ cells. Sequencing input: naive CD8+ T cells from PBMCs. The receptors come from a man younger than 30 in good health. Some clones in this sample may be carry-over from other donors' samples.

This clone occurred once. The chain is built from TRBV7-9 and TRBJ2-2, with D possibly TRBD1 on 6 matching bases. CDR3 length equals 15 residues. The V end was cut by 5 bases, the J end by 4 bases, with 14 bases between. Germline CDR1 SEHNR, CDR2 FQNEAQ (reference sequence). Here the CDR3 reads CASSGHRGFTGELFF. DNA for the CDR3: TGTGCCAGCAGCGGGCATAGGGGGTTCACCGGGGAGCTGTTTTTT.

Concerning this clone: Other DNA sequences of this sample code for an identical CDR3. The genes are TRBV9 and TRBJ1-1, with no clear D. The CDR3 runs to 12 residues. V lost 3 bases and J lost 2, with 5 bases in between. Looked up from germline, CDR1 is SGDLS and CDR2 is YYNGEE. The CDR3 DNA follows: TGTGCCAGCAGCGCCCAAAACACTGAAGCTTTCTTT. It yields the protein CASSAQNTEAFF.

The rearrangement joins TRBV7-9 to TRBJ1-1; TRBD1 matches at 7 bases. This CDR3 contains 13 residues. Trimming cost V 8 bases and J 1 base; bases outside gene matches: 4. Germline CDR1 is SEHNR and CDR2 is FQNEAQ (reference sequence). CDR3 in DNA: TGTGCCAGCGGGACAGCAGCGAACACTGAAGCTTTCTTT. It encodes CASGTAANTEAFF.

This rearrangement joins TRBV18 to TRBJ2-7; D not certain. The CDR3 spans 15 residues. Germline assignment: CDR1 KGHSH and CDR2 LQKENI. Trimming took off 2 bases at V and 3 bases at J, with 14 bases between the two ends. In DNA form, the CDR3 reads TGTGCCAGCTCACCAATCGGAGAACAGAGCTACGAGCAGTACTTC. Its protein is CASSPIGEQSYEQYF. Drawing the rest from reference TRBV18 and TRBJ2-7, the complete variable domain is NAGVMQNPRHLVRRRGQEARLRCSPMKGHSHVYWYRQLPEEGLKFMVYLQKENIIDESGMPKERFSAEFPKEGPSILRIQQVVRGDSAAYFCASSPIGEQSYEQYFGPGTRLTVT.

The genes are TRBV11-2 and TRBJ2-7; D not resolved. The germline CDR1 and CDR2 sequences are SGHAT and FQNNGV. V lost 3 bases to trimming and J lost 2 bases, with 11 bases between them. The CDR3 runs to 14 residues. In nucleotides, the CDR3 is TGTGCCAGCAGCTTTCGGGCTGTGACCTACGAGCAGTACTTC. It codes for CASSFRAVTYEQYF.

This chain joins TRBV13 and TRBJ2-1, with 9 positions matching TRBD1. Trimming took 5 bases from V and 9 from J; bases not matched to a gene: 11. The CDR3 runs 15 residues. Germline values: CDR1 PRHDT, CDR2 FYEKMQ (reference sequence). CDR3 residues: CASSPRDREATEQFF. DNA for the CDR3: TGTGCCAGCAGCCCCCGGGACAGGGAAGCGACTGAGCAGTTCTTC.

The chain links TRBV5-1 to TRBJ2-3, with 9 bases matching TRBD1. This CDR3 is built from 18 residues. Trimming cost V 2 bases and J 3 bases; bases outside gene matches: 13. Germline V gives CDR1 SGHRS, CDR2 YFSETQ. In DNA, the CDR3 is TGCGCCAGCAGCTTCCGGGACAGGGAGAGAGTGTGGACAGATACGCAGTATTTT. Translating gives CASSFRDRERVWTDTQYF.

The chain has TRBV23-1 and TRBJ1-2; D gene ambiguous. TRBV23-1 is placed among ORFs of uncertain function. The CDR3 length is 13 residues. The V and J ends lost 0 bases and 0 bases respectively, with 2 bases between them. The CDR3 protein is CASSQSPNYGYTF. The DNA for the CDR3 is TGCGCCAGCAGTCAATCCCCTAACTATGGCTACACCTTC.

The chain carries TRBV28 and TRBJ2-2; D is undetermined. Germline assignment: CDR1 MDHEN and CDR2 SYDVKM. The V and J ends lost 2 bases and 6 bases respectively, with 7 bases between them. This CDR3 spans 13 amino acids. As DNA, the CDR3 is TGTGCCAGCAGTTTAACCCCCCCCGGGGAGCTGTTTTTT. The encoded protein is CASSLTPPGELFF. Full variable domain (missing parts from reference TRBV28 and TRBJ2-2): DVKVTQSSRYLVKRTGEKVFLECVQDMDHENMFWYRQDPGLGLRLIYFSYDVKMKEKGDIPEGYSVSREKKERFSLILESASTNQTSMYLCASSLTPPGELFFGEGSRLTVL.

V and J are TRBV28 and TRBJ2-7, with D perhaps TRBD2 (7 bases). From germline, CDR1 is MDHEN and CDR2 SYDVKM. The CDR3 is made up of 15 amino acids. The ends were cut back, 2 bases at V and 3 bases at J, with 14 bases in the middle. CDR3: CASSLGGARGYEQYF. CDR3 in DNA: TGTGCCAGCAGTTTAGGGGGGGCGCGTGGCTACGAGCAGTACTTC. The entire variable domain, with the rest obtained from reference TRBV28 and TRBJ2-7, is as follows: DVKVTQSSRYLVKRTGEKVFLECVQDMDHENMFWYRQDPGLGLRLIYFSYDVKMKEKGDIPEGYSVSREKKERFSLILESASTNQTSMYLCASSLGGARGYEQYFGPGTRLTVT.